This T cell receptor beta chain was found in a study of response to subunit inactivated influenza vaccine. Study-wide findings and caveats: Only a handful of new T cells, the authors suggested, are recruited with each seasonal influenza vaccination.

Of note for this clonotype: Antigen specificity is unknown.

The germline V and J ends were trimmed by 2 bases and 9 bases, with 14 bases remaining between them. Germline V lookup: CDR1 MNHEY, CDR2 SVGEGT. The CDR3 totals 15 residues. TCRdb passed the RT-PCR reads through MiXCR, listing each CDR3 protein once. The sample has 550,000 to 650,000 distinct CDR3 sequences, about 12% seen once; the top ten hold 10%. Material: PBMCs from blood, obtained on the day of vaccination. The origin of this receptor is a man aged 50 to 59 who received an inactivated influenza vaccine. The chain links TRBV6-2 or TRBV6-3 to TRBJ1-6; a weak D match, TRBD1 (5 bases). CDR3 region: CASSYPGLSGSPLHF. As DNA, the CDR3 is TGTGCCAGCAGTTACCCGGGACTGTCTGGTTCACCCCTCCACTTT.